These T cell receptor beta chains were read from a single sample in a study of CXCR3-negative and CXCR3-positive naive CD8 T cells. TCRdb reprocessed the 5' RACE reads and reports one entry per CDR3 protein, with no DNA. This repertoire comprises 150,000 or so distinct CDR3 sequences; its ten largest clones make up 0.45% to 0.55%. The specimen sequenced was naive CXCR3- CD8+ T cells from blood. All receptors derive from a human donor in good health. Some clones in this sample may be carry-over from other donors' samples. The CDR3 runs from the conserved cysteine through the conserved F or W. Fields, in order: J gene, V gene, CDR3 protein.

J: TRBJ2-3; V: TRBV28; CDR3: CASRTTGFTDTQYF
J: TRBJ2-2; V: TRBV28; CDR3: CASSLRGPWKTGELFF
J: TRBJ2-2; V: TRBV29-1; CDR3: CSVVLGAGELFF
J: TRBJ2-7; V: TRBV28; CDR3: CASSWRGNKHYEQYF
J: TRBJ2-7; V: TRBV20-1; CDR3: CSATLAGYEQYF
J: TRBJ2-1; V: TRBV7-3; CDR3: CASSLTGSASGRYNEQFF
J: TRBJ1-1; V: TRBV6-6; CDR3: CASSYAFREGALAEAFF
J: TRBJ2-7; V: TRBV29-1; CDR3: CSVEMGTSYEQYF
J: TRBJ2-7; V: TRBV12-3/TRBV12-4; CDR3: CASSLTSGILYEQYF
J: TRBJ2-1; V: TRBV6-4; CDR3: CASSLLDNEEFF
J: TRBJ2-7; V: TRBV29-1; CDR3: CSVEERSYSYEQYF
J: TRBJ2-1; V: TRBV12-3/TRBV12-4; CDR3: CASSSPAGEVYNEQFF
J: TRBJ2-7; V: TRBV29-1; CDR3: CSVESRDSTYEQYF
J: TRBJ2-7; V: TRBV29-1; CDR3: CSATVNYEQYF
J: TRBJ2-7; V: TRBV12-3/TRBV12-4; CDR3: CASSLALRRDEQYF
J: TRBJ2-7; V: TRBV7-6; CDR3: CAITEPYEQYF
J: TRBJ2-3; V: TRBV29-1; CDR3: CSVEGTPENTQYF
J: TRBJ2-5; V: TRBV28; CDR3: CASRDTQETQYF
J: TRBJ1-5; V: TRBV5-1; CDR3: CASSLTGDPNQPQHF